There are a few counts of the clone carrying this TCR beta chain. The data were taken from a study of blood T cell repertoires in COVID-19. As for the study in general: PBMCs, B-cell-depleted T cells, or T cells provided the cDNA or gDNA that made up the material.

Across over 20 US areas, participants ranged in age from 18 to 89 years. The recovered donors of Cohort 3 showed two negative PCRs, clearance, or symptom resolution. The method was immunoSEQ multiplex PCR; TCRdb's version includes in-frame clones alone and lacks a portion of them. Counted here are about 180,000 clones, more than 65% occurring once; the ten biggest clones make up approximately 16%. There are 13 residues in the CDR3. With 4 bases removed from V and 3 bases from J, the gap between germline ends came to 10 bases. Per the germline V gene, CDR1 is SGHTS and CDR2 is YDEGEE. The chain recombines TRBV5-8 with TRBJ1-2; TRBD1 is a possible D gene (5 bases). The clonotype was recovered from a man between 50 and 59 years old who had recovered from COVID-19. The sequenced material came from PBMCs or T cells enriched from blood (not recorded which). CDR3 loop: CASSPDTHYGYTF. DNA for the CDR3: TGTGCCAGCAGCCCGGACACCCACTATGGCTACACCTTC.